The TCR beta chain described here comes from a study of beta chain features in type 1 diabetes. Study findings and constraints: Within each of all four CD4+ subsets, Type 1 diabetes patients had TCRB CDR3s that were moderately but significantly shorter. Any HLA type influence on TCRB rearrangement was left unresolved here. Reads derived from cDNA could over-represent cells showing high TCR expression. VDJ junctions in type 1 diabetes patients carried more deletions and fewer insertions.

This clone has more than one count but fewer than ten. The target antigen is unknown. One heparinised blood draw, averaging roughly 0.11 L, came from each donor. CDR1 is SQVTM and CDR2 is ANQGSEA in the germline V gene. V was pared by 0 bases and J by 4 bases, with 19 bases between. This CDR3 comprises 16 residues. The entirety of the isolated RNA underwent reverse transcription, so expressed TCRB transcripts were sequenced. Assay: immunoSEQ multiplex PCR; the TCRdb copy retains only in-frame clones and omits some. The sample shows more than 550,000 clones, roughly an eighth of them seen only once. The chain links TRBV29-1 to TRBJ2-7, with D maybe TRBD1 (6 bases). This clonotype was sampled from a man aged 18 to 30 with type 1 diabetes. Sequencing input: naive CD4+ T cells from blood. The CDR3 nucleotides are TGCAGCGTTGAAGAAGGGGGAGACAGTTGGGGTTACGAGCAGTACTTC. The encoded protein is CSVEEGGDSWGYEQYF.